These T cell receptor beta chains were read from a single sample in a study of regulatory T cells in long-lasting Graves disease. MiXCR, run by TCRdb on the multiplex PCR reads, gives a single entry per CDR3 protein. This sample has roughly 410,000 distinct CDR3 sequences, with 15% found just once. These data are also associated with another study on T cells in Graves' hyperthyroidism and ophthalmopathy.

The sequencing here drew on peripheral blood mononuclear cells (PBMCs), taken at new diagnosis, from a patient treated with antithyroid drugs. These receptors came from a woman in her forties with Graves disease. Both conserved end residues are trimmed from each CDR3.

j_call: TRBJ2-7
cdr3_length: 14
v_call: TRBV4-3
cdr3_aa: ASSQDWGLPTYEQY

j_call: TRBJ2-7
cdr3_length: 14
v_call: TRBV7-6
cdr3_aa: ASSLGQGLGSYEQY

j_call: TRBJ2-1
cdr3_length: 14
v_call: TRBV28
cdr3_aa: ASRPFADTSYNEQF

j_call: TRBJ2-1
cdr3_length: 14
v_call: TRBV4-1
cdr3_aa: ASSQDPAGGYNEQF

j_call: TRBJ2-1
cdr3_length: 14
v_call: TRBV5-1
cdr3_aa: ASSLARDSSYNEQF

j_call: TRBJ2-2
cdr3_length: 12
v_call: TRBV2
cdr3_aa: ASIFDRETGELF

j_call: TRBJ1-1
cdr3_length: 11
v_call: TRBV6-2/TRBV6-3
cdr3_aa: ASSGQMGTEAF

j_call: TRBJ2-3
cdr3_length: 12
v_call: TRBV10-3
cdr3_aa: AITSREGADTQY

j_call: TRBJ2-1
cdr3_length: 10
v_call: TRBV6-2/TRBV6-3
cdr3_aa: ASSVLRAERF

j_call: TRBJ2-2
cdr3_length: 13
v_call: TRBV5-1
cdr3_aa: ASSLGLAGTGELF

j_call: TRBJ2-1
cdr3_length: 10
v_call: TRBV20-1
cdr3_aa: SASPGGPEQF

j_call: TRBJ2-1
cdr3_length: 16
v_call: TRBV3-1
cdr3_aa: ASSQEILWGEAYNEQF

j_call: TRBJ2-6
cdr3_length: 14
v_call: TRBV12-3/TRBV12-4
cdr3_aa: ASTPDWSSGANVLT

j_call: TRBJ2-3
cdr3_length: 11
v_call: TRBV7-6
cdr3_aa: ASSPGQEDTQY

j_call: TRBJ2-1
cdr3_length: 12
v_call: TRBV7-8
cdr3_aa: ASSLAMGPNEQF

j_call: TRBJ2-1
cdr3_length: 13
v_call: TRBV20-1
cdr3_aa: SAGAPPGQVYEQF

j_call: TRBJ1-3
cdr3_length: 14
v_call: TRBV28
cdr3_aa: SSSLWGRRSGNTIY

j_call: TRBJ1-3
cdr3_length: 12
v_call: TRBV18
cdr3_aa: ASSPDRGGNTIY

j_call: TRBJ2-3
cdr3_length: 12
v_call: TRBV29-1
cdr3_aa: SVETSFGTDTQY

j_call: TRBJ1-4
cdr3_length: 12
v_call: TRBV29-1
cdr3_aa: SVVLVGRWEKLF

j_call: TRBJ2-5
cdr3_length: 12
v_call: TRBV27
cdr3_aa: ASYPPGRGETQY

j_call: TRBJ2-1
cdr3_length: 14
v_call: TRBV19
cdr3_aa: ASSKIRTSGYNEQF

j_call: TRBJ2-3
cdr3_length: 15
v_call: TRBV18
cdr3_aa: ASSRSRSTMNGDTQY

j_call: TRBJ2-1
cdr3_length: 12
v_call: TRBV5-6
cdr3_aa: ASSLSSGWNEQF

j_call: TRBJ2-3
cdr3_length: 13
v_call: TRBV4-2
cdr3_aa: ASSYSTSSTDTQY

j_call: TRBJ2-7
cdr3_length: 13
v_call: TRBV5-6
cdr3_aa: ASSLTGTGRDEQY

j_call: TRBJ1-2
cdr3_length: 11
v_call: TRBV7-9
cdr3_aa: ASSLTEIAGYT

j_call: TRBJ2-3
cdr3_length: 13
v_call: TRBV28
cdr3_aa: ASNEYEGPPDTQY

j_call: TRBJ2-1
cdr3_length: 17
v_call: TRBV13
cdr3_aa: ASSLELRLSGPPDNEQF

j_call: TRBJ2-3
cdr3_length: 13
v_call: TRBV20-1
cdr3_aa: SAGPTSGRPDTQY

j_call: TRBJ1-4
cdr3_length: 12
v_call: TRBV11-2
cdr3_aa: ASSLDRGREKLF

j_call: TRBJ1-5
cdr3_length: 13
v_call: TRBV6-2/TRBV6-3
cdr3_aa: ASSYGGNSNQPQH

j_call: TRBJ1-4
cdr3_length: 11
v_call: TRBV30
cdr3_aa: AWNSGPGEKLF

j_call: TRBJ2-5
cdr3_length: 12
v_call: TRBV28
cdr3_aa: ASSKQATKETQY

j_call: TRBJ2-1
cdr3_length: 16
v_call: TRBV28
cdr3_aa: ASSLSGGLPFYYNEQF

j_call: TRBJ2-7
cdr3_length: 11
v_call: TRBV30
cdr3_aa: AWGAGGEYEQY

j_call: TRBJ2-1
cdr3_length: 12
v_call: TRBV6-2/TRBV6-3
cdr3_aa: ASSWTYSYNEQF

j_call: TRBJ2-3
cdr3_length: 12
v_call: TRBV7-8
cdr3_aa: ASSSRQGTDTQY

j_call: TRBJ2-7
cdr3_length: 11
v_call: TRBV20-1
cdr3_aa: SARDRTNYEQY

j_call: TRBJ2-4
cdr3_length: 12
v_call: TRBV15
cdr3_aa: ATETTGYENIQY

j_call: TRBJ1-5
cdr3_length: 11
v_call: TRBV12-3/TRBV12-4
cdr3_aa: ASRWTGNQPQH

j_call: TRBJ1-1
cdr3_length: 12
v_call: TRBV2
cdr3_aa: ASSGGRATTEAF

j_call: TRBJ1-4
cdr3_length: 12
v_call: TRBV5-8
cdr3_aa: ASSLSLRGEKLF